Presented here are 23 T cell receptor beta chains from one specimen sequenced in a study of PD-L1 blockade in urothelial cancer. Some clones are missing from TCRdb's copy, which holds only in-frame ones; the method was immunoSEQ multiplex PCR. This sample has tens of thousands of clones, with around 90% found just once. Time point: pretreatment peripheral blood. This specimen consisted of PBMCs, obtained around atezolizumab (anti-PD-L1) treatment. The source is a man aged 55 to 69 with urothelial cancer.

This chain uses TRBV11-2 with TRBJ2-5, with 10 nucleotides matching TRBD2. Trimming at V came to 5 bases and at J to 4 bases, leaving 16 bases not matched to a gene. The CDR3 extends over 18 amino acids. Germline CDR1 SGHAT, CDR2 FQNNGV. CDR3 in DNA: TGTGCCAGCAGCCCCCTTGCGTCCAGCGGGGGGGTGGGAGAGACCCAGTACTTC. It translates to CASSPLASSGGVGETQYF.

V is TRBV29-1 and J is TRBJ2-5; TRBD2 aligns across 7 bases. Per germline, CDR1 SQVTM and CDR2 ANQGSEA. The CDR3 runs 13 residues. Unmatched junction bases numbered 10, after V lost 8 bases and J lost 4 bases. The CDR3 DNA sequence: TGCAGCATTCGCGGGAGCGCGGGAGAGACCCAGTACTTC. Translated, it gives CSIRGSAGETQYF.

This rearrangement joins TRBV28 to TRBJ1-1; D possibly corresponds to TRBD1 (5 bases). CDR1 MDHEN and CDR2 SYDVKM come from the germline V gene. This CDR3 region has 15 residues. Trimming cost V 6 bases and J 3 bases, with 17 bases left between them. CDR3 sequence: CASRAWGGRDTEAFF. DNA of the CDR3: TGTGCCAGCAGGGCGTGGGGGGGGAGGGACACTGAAGCTTTCTTT. Based on the CDR3 plus reference TRBV28 and TRBJ1-1, the full variable domain is DVKVTQSSRYLVKRTGEKVFLECVQDMDHENMFWYRQDPGLGLRLIYFSYDVKMKEKGDIPEGYSVSREKKERFSLILESASTNQTSMYLCASRAWGGRDTEAFFGQGTRLTVV.

The rearrangement joins TRBV4-3 to TRBJ1-6; D is unclear. Trimming stripped 0 bases from V and 7 bases from J, with 4 bases between. The CDR3 runs to 13 residues. Germline V gene data show CDR1 as LGHNA and CDR2 as YSLEER. Written as DNA, the CDR3 is TGCGCCAGCAGCCAAGATGTAAATTCACCCCTCCACTTT. Its protein is CASSQDVNSPLHF.

This chain joins TRBV28 and TRBJ1-4; TRBD1 matches 10 bases. The germline gives CDR1 MDHEN, CDR2 SYDVKM. After removal of 6 bases from V and 0 bases from J, the junction contained 19 bases not matched to a gene. The CDR3 is 21 residues long. CDR3 loop: CASSPPMDRGRLGPTNEKLFF. The DNA of the CDR3 is TGTGCCAGCAGCCCTCCGATGGACAGGGGGAGATTGGGGCCAACTAATGAAAAACTGTTTTTT.

V gene TRBV10-2 combines with J gene TRBJ2-1; D may be TRBD1 (5 bases). The germline gives CDR1 WSHSY, CDR2 SAAADI. The CDR3 runs to 12 residues. Trimming shortened V by 6 bases and J by 10 bases, and 13 bases separated the two germline ends. DNA of the CDR3: TGCGCCAGCAGGCTTAGTTCAGGGGAGCAGTTCTTC. Translation: CASRLSSGEQFF.

The chain carries TRBV2 and TRBJ1-5; D gene ambiguous. The V end was cut by 4 bases, the J end by 5 bases, with 15 bases between. The CDR3 sequence is 15 residues long. The germline V gene has CDR1 SNHLY and CDR2 FYNNEI. The CDR3 bases are TGTGCCAGCAGTGCAGACACCGAAGCCTATCAGCCCCAGCATTTT. Translated: CASSADTEAYQPQHF.

The J gene is TRBJ2-7, the V gene TRBV18; 9 bases line up with TRBD2. Trimming at V came to 3 bases and at J to 5 bases, leaving 11 bases not matched to a gene. The length of the CDR3 is 16 residues. Germline values: CDR1 KGHSH, CDR2 LQKENI. The CDR3 DNA is TGTGCCAGCTCACCCTCTGGTAGCGGGAGTAGGAACGAGCAGTACTTC. This translates into CASSPSGSGSRNEQYF.

The V gene is TRBV28, the J gene TRBJ2-1; TRBD1 is a possible D gene (5 bases). Germline CDR1 MDHEN, CDR2 SYDVKM. The CDR3 has 16 amino acids. V lost 5 bases to trimming and J lost 3 bases, with 17 bases between them. For the CDR3, the DNA is TGTGCCAGCAGTCCAACCTTAGGGCAGGGCTACAATGAGCAGTTCTTC. Translation: CASSPTLGQGYNEQFF.

Remarks on this clone: Additional DNA sequences in this sample encode the identical CDR3. This chain joins TRBV30 and TRBJ1-5, with TRBD1 matching 7 bases. V lost 3 bases and J lost 2; bases outside the gene matches: 1. CDR1 and CDR2 from the germline V gene are GTSNPN and SVGIG (reference sequence). The CDR3 contains 13 residues. CDR3 amino acids: CAWSDRGNQPQHF. CDR3 nucleotide sequence: TGTGCCTGGAGCGACAGGGGCAATCAGCCCCAGCATTTT.

This clone is a singleton in its sample. The J gene is TRBJ2-7, the V gene TRBV11-2; D unclear. CDR1 is SGHAT, CDR2 FQNNGV, per germline. The V and J ends lost 3 bases and 3 bases respectively, with 9 bases between them. This CDR3 has 13 amino acids. The CDR3 spells CASSFGPNYEQYF. CDR3 nucleotides: TGTGCCAGCAGCTTTGGGCCAAACTACGAGCAGTACTTC.

The CDR3 nucleotides read TGCAGCGGGGGGGACAGGGGAAGGGGCAATGAGCAGTTCTTC. Translated, it gives CSGGDRGRGNEQFF. This sequence joins TRBV29-1 and TRBJ2-1, with 10 bases aligning to TRBD1. The germline CDR1 and CDR2 sequences are SQVTM and ANQGSEA. This CDR3 has 14 amino acids. With V trimmed by 7 bases and J by 6 bases, 9 bases remained unmatched.

The rearrangement links TRBV7-8 to TRBJ1-5; unclear D gene. Trimming cost V 0 bases and J 2 bases, with 11 bases left between them. From germline, CDR1 is SGHVS and CDR2 FQNEAQ. There are 16 residues in the CDR3. The chain's CDR3 is CASSLARIFGNQPQHF. The CDR3 coding sequence is TGTGCCAGCAGCTTAGCGCGGATATTTGGCAATCAGCCCCAGCATTTT.

This clone was recorded once. The gene calls are TRBV7-2 and TRBJ2-5, with D hard to call. The CDR3 is 14 residues long. Per germline, CDR1 SGHTA and CDR2 FQGNSA. Trimming stripped 5 bases from V and 7 bases from J, with 17 bases between. The DNA for the CDR3 is TGTGCCAGCAGCCCGAGTCTAACCCCCGGGACCCAGTACTTC. The encoded protein is CASSPSLTPGTQYF.

The chain carries TRBV9 and TRBJ2-2; D may be TRBD2 (6 bases). CDR3 size: 14 residues. Germline-derived CDR1 and CDR2 are SGDLS and YYNGEE. Between the trimmed V and J ends, which lost 4 bases and 5 bases, there was a span of 12 bases. CDR3 coding DNA: TGTGCCAGCAGCTTGGGAGGTGGAACCGGGGAGCTGTTTTTT. Its protein product is CASSLGGGTGELFF.

This chain links TRBV6-5 with TRBJ2-2, with a tentative D call TRBD2 (5 bases). This CDR3 is 14 amino acids long. Germline-derived CDR1 and CDR2 are MNHEY and SVGAGI. The V end lost 6 bases, the J end lost 2 bases, and 10 bases lay between the germline ends. CDR3 DNA: TGTGCCAGCAGACTTCGGGGTAACACCGGGGAGCTGTTTTTT. It yields the protein CASRLRGNTGELFF.

The chain joins TRBV29-1 to TRBJ1-1; D might be TRBD1 (6 bases). This CDR3 has 13 amino acids. V was clipped by 6 bases and J by 5 bases, with 16 bases between them. The V gene's germline CDR1 is SQVTM and CDR2 ANQGSEA. CDR3 bases: TGCAGCGTGGACGGGCAGGGGATGACTGAAGCTTTCTTT. Residues: CSVDGQGMTEAFF.

V usage is TRBV6-5 and J usage is TRBJ1-1, with a weak D call TRBD1 (5 bases). The CDR3 length is 12 residues. Germline CDR1 is MNHEY and CDR2 is SVGAGI. Trimming took 4 bases from V and 6 from J, leaving 9 bases between them. The CDR3 DNA reads as TGTGCCAGCAGTTTGGGGGGGTCTGAAGCTTTCTTT. Residues: CASSLGGSEAFF.

This clone was observed a few times. The rearrangement links TRBV4-3 to TRBJ2-7; 8 bases match TRBD2. The J segment lost 0 bases and the V segment lost 3 bases, leaving 7 bases of the junction unmatched. The CDR3 extends over 16 amino acids. The germline V gene has CDR1 LGHNA and CDR2 YSLEER. As DNA, the CDR3 is TGCGCCAGCAGCCAGGGAGCGGGAGAAGGCTCCTACGAGCAGTACTTC. This translates into CASSQGAGEGSYEQYF.

This rearrangement joins TRBV5-4 to TRBJ2-1; TRBD1 matches 7 bases. The CDR3 length is 14 residues. V was pared by 2 bases and J by 6 bases, with 5 bases of the junction left unmatched. Looked up from germline, CDR1 is SGHNT and CDR2 is YYREEE (reference sequence). Here the CDR3 DNA reads TGTGCCAGCAGCTTCGATCCAGGGGGCAATGAGCAGTTCTTC. Its translation: CASSFDPGGNEQFF.

The rearrangement joins TRBV19 to TRBJ2-7, with 7 bases matching TRBD1. The CDR3 extends over 14 amino acids. V dropped 7 bases and J dropped 1; count of bases not matched to a gene: 7. Germline assignment: CDR1 LNHDA and CDR2 SQIVND (reference sequence). CDR3 sequence reads: CASTHRTGSYEQYF. DNA for the CDR3: TGTGCCAGTACCCATCGGACAGGTTCCTACGAGCAGTACTTC.

Concerning this clone: At the DNA level, this CDR3 is encoded by other sequences in the same sample as well. J is TRBJ1-2 and V is TRBV6-1; the match to TRBD1 covers 7 bases. Germline V CDR1 and CDR2: MNHNS, SASEGT. After removal of 3 bases from V and 5 bases from J, the junction contained 15 bases not matched to a gene. The length of the CDR3 is 17 residues. The DNA of the CDR3 is TGTGCCAGCAGTGAGGCAGGGTCTCGACAGGGCATGTATGGCTACACCTTC. This codes for CASSEAGSRQGMYGYTF.

The sample holds a few counts of this clone. This chain links TRBV7-2 with TRBJ2-2; unclear D gene. Trimming shortened V by 6 bases and J by 0 bases, and 8 bases separated the two germline ends. CDR3 size: 14 residues. In germline, CDR1 is SGHTA, CDR2 FQGNSA. CDR3 in amino acids: CASSRSANTGELFF. Written as DNA, the CDR3 is TGTGCCAGCAGTCGATCAGCGAACACCGGGGAGCTGTTTTTT.